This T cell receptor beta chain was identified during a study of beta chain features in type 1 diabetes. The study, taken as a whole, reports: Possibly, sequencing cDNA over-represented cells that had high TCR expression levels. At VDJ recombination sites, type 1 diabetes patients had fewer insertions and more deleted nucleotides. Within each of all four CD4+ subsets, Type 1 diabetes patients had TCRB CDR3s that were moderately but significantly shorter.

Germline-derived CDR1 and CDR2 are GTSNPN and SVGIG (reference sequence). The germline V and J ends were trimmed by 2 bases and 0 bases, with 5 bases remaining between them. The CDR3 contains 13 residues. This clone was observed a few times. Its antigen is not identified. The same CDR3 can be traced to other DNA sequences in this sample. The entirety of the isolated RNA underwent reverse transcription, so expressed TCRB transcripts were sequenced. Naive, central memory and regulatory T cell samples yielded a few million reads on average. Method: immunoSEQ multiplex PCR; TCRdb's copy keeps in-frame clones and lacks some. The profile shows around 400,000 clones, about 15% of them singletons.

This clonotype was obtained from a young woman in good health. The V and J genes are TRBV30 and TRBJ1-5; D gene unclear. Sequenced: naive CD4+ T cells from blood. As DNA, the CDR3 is TGTGCCTGGAGTCCGGGTAGCAATCAGCCCCAGCATTTT. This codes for CAWSPGSNQPQHF.